This TCR beta chain is from a study of blood T cell repertoires in COVID-19 (dated by TCRdb to 2018 to 2020). Study-level background: Samples from collaborators originated in the United States, Italy and Spain and spanned both the acute and convalescent phases of COVID-19. Samples were obtained from the ongoing ImmuneRACE study (first 160 participants) and from 1,200 or so subjects provided by 6 global collaborators. The material from the prospective study consisted of cDNA or gDNA derived from T cells, B-cell-depleted T cells, or PBMCs. Deeply sampled blood TCRbeta repertoires from subjects exposed to, actively infected with, or recovered from COVID-19 were included in the dataset. The repertoires were released in a freely available public database meant as a resource for research on the immune response to SARS-CoV-2. Where available, HLA class I and class II types were taken from metadata supplied by the sample provider and were not determined by assay-based typing. Sample metadata almost always included a de-identified subject ID, COVID-19 status, age in years and sex. General study outcomes and caveats: How much clinical and demographic metadata was included differed by source and by participant, and the metadata was provided uncurated.

TCRbeta CDR3 regions were amplified from genomic DNA by means of the immunoSEQ Assay, a bias-controlled multiplex PCR. Turning to the authors' computational methods: Nucleated cell counts per sample were estimated from amplification of reference gene primers within the assay. Sequence reads were collapsed and filtered to measure the absolute abundance of every unique TCRbeta CDR3 rearrangement. Productive Simpson clonality was computed per sample as the square root of Simpson's diversity index over productive rearrangements. TCRdb took this table from immuneACCESS and kept in-frame rearrangements with V and J called. Such tables lack part of the clones; where checked against another copy, unresolved V genes explain under half of the gap, and the rest is unexplained. V, J and clone size derive from that table, while D and trimming were established from the DNA sequence. The sample records 150,000 to 200,000 clones, about 88% of which are singletons. In total, the top ten clones hold under 0.65% of the sample.

Including cysteine and phenylalanine, the CDR3 has 13 amino acids. CDR3 DNA only is kept here, 39 bases in frame from base 1. The germline V gene (reference sequence) specifies MNHEY as CDR1 and SMNVEV as CDR2. The junction shows trimming of 5 bases on V and 5 bases on J, and the gene matches do not reach 5 bases of it. At one collaborating source in Seattle, patients were enrolled during active infection and were followed longitudinally through the course of disease. Whole blood was collected in K2EDTA tubes by collaborating institutions according to the institutions' own protocols. For TCRbeta analysis, collaborators shipped samples as frozen whole blood, isolated PBMCs, or DNA extracted from either of those sample types. As to this clone: Its specific antigen is unknown. Base-call qualities are not available, and no considerably larger clone is one nucleotide away.

The sequence was collected from a man in his sixties with COVID-19, enrolled during active disease. In this chain, TRBV27 is recombined with TRBJ1-2; TRBD1 lines up with 7 middle nucleotides. The specimen was peripheral blood. The CDR3 protein: CASSDREMYGYTF. The nucleotide sequence is given as TGTGCCAGCAGTGACAGGGAGATGTATGGCTACACCTTC.